Described below is a single TCR beta chain sequence and its context. Its antigen is still unknown. The CDR3 spans 13 residues. V was trimmed by 3 bases and J by 7 bases, leaving 10 bases between them. Germline V gene data show CDR1 as MNHNS and CDR2 as SASEGT. The entry originates in a study of T cell responses to AZD1222 COVID-19 vaccine. TCRdb's copy holds only in-frame clones and misses some; the assay was immunoSEQ multiplex PCR. The data show approximately 270,000 clones, around 92% seen once. Findings of the study overall: The sample set comprised mostly white British donors with more females, and clonal diversity was possibly underestimated. Epitopes outside B.1.351 and B.1.1.7 mutated regions reportedly drew nearly half of spike TCRs. Researchers report vaccine-associated CD4 TCRs spanning spike, with dominance at 160-218 and 743-854. Spike-specific TCR repertoires showed rising breadth and depth after two AZD1222 doses.

This sequence originates from an adult who received the AZD1222 COVID-19 vaccine. The rearrangement links TRBV6-1 to TRBJ1-3; D is perhaps TRBD1 (5 bases). The source was peripheral blood, collected 28 days after the second AZD1222 dose. The CDR3 region is CASSDGARNTIYF. The CDR3 nucleotides read TGTGCCAGCAGTGACGGGGCGAGGAACACCATATATTTT.